The source of this TCR beta chain is a study of blood T cell repertoires in COVID-19. Study context: Researchers got acute and convalescent COVID-19 samples from the United States, Italy and Spain. The analysed material was cDNA or gDNA that came from T cells, B-cell-depleted T cells, or PBMCs.

The authors' processing: Reference gene primer amplification yielded estimated nucleated cell counts. TCRdb's copy holds only in-frame clones and misses some; the assay was immunoSEQ multiplex PCR. The DNA was the basis for D and trimming; V, J and clone size are from that table. The table records some 150,000 clones, 87% of them present only once. Germline lookup yields CDR1 MNHNY and CDR2 SVGAGI (reference sequence). The CDR3 runs 17 residues. V dropped 5 bases and J dropped 0; count of bases not matched to a gene: 8. Sequenced material: peripheral blood. The receptor comes from a woman in her fifties or sixties with active or convalescent COVID-19. The chain employs TRBV6-6 and TRBJ1-3; TRBD1 matches at 9 bases. CDR3 sequence reads: CASSQDRGYPSGNTIYF. DNA for the CDR3: TGTGCCAGCAGTCAGGACAGGGGATATCCCTCTGGAAACACCATATATTTT.